The 6 T cell receptor beta chains listed next were all sequenced from one sample in a study of blood T cells in healthy people across ages. It was with a sample-barcoded 5' primer and a J-beta primer mix that a second PCR of about 6 to 12 cycles was run. MiXCR was run by TCRdb on the 5' RACE reads, yielding one entry per CDR3 protein. The data show 900,000 to 950,000 distinct CDR3 sequences, with around 29% seen just once and around 9.6% held by the top ten. These records were also assigned to another study, of T cells of mothers and their children.

The sequenced sample was blood. These receptors were collected from a middle-aged woman in good health.

This clonotype came up many times. The J gene is TRBJ2-1, the V gene TRBV29-1; possibly TRBD1 or TRBD2 for D (6 bases each). CDR1 SQVTM and CDR2 ANQGSEA come from the germline V gene. The CDR3 extends over 13 amino acids. V lost 5 bases, J lost 4 bases, and 12 bases lay in between. The CDR3 sequence is CSVHRGLYNEQFF. In DNA, the CDR3 is TGCAGCGTTCACCGGGGGCTATACAATGAGCAGTTCTTC.

This chain links TRBV20-1 with TRBJ2-5; D is perhaps TRBD1 (6 bases). Germline V lookup: CDR1 DFQATT, CDR2 SNEGSKA (reference sequence). V was cut by 6 bases and J by 5 bases, with 16 bases left in between. The CDR3 runs to 13 residues. DNA of the CDR3: TGCAGTGCCCCCAGGGGTGGCGTGGAGACCCAGTACTTC. Amino acids: CSAPRGGVETQYF.

The table lists this clonotype with a few counts. A junction boundary mismatches the germline segment, possibly from a read error. The rearrangement joins TRBV19 to TRBJ2-1, with D tentatively TRBD2 (6 bases). There are 14 residues in the CDR3. Germline V gives CDR1 LNHDA, CDR2 SQIVND (reference sequence). For the CDR3, the DNA is TGTGCCGGTAGTGTGGCGGGGTCGTACAATGAGCAGTTCTTC. Encoded protein: CAGSVAGSYNEQFF.

Points on this clonotype: This may arise from a read error, as a much more abundant clone is one base away. This CDR3 is CAASRPPGQINNEQFF. CDR3 sequence (DNA): TGTGCCGCCAGCAGGCCTCCGGGACAGATAAACAATGAGCAGTTCTTC. This rearrangement joins TRBV15 to TRBJ2-1, with TRBD1 matching 7 bases. There are 16 residues in the CDR3. Germline CDR1 LNHNV, CDR2 YYDKDF (reference sequence).

The chain carries TRBV29-1 and TRBJ1-2, with D possibly matching TRBD1 (6 bases). Trimming stripped 7 bases from V and 6 bases from J, with 18 bases between. Germline CDR1 reads SQVTM; CDR2 reads ANQGSEA. This CDR3 has 13 residues. CDR3 loop: CSALRGGSNGYTF. In nucleotides, the CDR3 is TGCAGCGCACTAAGGGGGGGTTCAAATGGCTACACCTTC.

This rearrangement joins TRBV11-2 to TRBJ1-2; 9 positions match TRBD1. The CDR3 is 14 amino acids. Looked up from germline, CDR1 is SGHAT and CDR2 is FQNNGV. Trimming took 2 bases from V and 11 from J; bases not matched to a gene: 9. In DNA, the CDR3 is TGTGCCAGCAGCTTAAGATCAGGGACAGGGCAATACACCTTC. Translated: CASSLRSGTGQYTF.